The clone carrying this T cell receptor (beta chain) was seen a handful of times. Its antigen is unidentified. The entry originates in a study of naive and memory T cell subsets. Germline CDR1 and CDR2: DFQATT and SNEGSKA (reference sequence). The junction had 9 bases not matched to a gene; V was cut back by 1 base and J by 5 bases. This CDR3 has 16 amino acids. Both TRBC1 and TRBC2 were covered by a beta constant-region primer of two equimolar oligonucleotides. TCRdb re-called the UMI-ligation and nested PCR reads through MiXCR, storing one row per CDR3 protein. This sample has 150,000 or so distinct CDR3 sequences, with over 15% found just once. Study-wide findings and caveats: A few larger clonotypes appeared in naive repertoires, especially CD8, possibly memory cells re-expressing CD45RA.

Sample: naive CD4+ T cells from blood. The receptor's source is a human donor in good health. The chain employs TRBV20-1 and TRBJ2-2; 8 bases are a match to TRBD2. CDR3 in DNA: TGCAGTGCTAGAGCGACGGAGCGGGAGTGGACCGGGGAGCTGTTTTTT. It specifies CSARATEREWTGELFF.